This T cell receptor beta chain appears in the sequencing data of a study of T cell repertoires in cytomegalovirus infection. Study in general: It was the public TCR beta signatures that indicated both CMV infection and matching HLA type.

This clonotype occurred a few times. Antigen unknown. Germline lookup yields CDR1 SGHDN and CDR2 FVKESK. The CDR3 is 15 amino acids. With V trimmed by 2 bases and J by 4 bases, 7 bases remained unmatched. TCRdb reprocessed the reads with MiXCR, giving one entry per CDR3 protein. The top ten clones hold around 20% of a sample with fewer than 350,000 distinct CDR3 sequences, about 28% of them seen once. The source material was cultured PBMCs, sampled from culture after CMV antigen stimulation. The sequence was collected from a human donor in good health (CMV status not recorded). Some clones in this sample may be carry-over from other donors' samples. This sequence joins TRBV14 and TRBJ1-2, with 7 bases aligning to TRBD1. The CDR3 bases are TGTGCCAGCAGCCAATACGGGACAGCTTTCTATGGCTACACCTTC. It is translated as CASSQYGTAFYGYTF.